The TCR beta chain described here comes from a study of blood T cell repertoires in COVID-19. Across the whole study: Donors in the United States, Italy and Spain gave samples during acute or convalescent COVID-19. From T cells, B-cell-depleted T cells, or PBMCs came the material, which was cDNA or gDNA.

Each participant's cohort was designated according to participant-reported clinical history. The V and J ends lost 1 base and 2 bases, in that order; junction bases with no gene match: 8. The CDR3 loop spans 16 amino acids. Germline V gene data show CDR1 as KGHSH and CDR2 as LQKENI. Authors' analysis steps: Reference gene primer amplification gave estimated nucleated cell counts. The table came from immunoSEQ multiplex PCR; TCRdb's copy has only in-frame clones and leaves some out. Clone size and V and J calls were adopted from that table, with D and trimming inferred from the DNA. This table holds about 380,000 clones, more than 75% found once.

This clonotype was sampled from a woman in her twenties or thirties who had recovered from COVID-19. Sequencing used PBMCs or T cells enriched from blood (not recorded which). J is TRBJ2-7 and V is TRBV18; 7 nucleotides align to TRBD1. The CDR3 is CASSPRIPGQPYEQYF. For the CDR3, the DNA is TGTGCCAGCTCACCACGTATTCCGGGACAGCCCTACGAGCAGTACTTC. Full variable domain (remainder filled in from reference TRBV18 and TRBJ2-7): NAGVMQNPRHLVRRRGQEARLRCSPMKGHSHVYWYRQLPEEGLKFMVYLQKENIIDESGMPKERFSAEFPKEGPSILRIQQVVRGDSAAYFCASSPRIPGQPYEQYFGPGTRLTVT.